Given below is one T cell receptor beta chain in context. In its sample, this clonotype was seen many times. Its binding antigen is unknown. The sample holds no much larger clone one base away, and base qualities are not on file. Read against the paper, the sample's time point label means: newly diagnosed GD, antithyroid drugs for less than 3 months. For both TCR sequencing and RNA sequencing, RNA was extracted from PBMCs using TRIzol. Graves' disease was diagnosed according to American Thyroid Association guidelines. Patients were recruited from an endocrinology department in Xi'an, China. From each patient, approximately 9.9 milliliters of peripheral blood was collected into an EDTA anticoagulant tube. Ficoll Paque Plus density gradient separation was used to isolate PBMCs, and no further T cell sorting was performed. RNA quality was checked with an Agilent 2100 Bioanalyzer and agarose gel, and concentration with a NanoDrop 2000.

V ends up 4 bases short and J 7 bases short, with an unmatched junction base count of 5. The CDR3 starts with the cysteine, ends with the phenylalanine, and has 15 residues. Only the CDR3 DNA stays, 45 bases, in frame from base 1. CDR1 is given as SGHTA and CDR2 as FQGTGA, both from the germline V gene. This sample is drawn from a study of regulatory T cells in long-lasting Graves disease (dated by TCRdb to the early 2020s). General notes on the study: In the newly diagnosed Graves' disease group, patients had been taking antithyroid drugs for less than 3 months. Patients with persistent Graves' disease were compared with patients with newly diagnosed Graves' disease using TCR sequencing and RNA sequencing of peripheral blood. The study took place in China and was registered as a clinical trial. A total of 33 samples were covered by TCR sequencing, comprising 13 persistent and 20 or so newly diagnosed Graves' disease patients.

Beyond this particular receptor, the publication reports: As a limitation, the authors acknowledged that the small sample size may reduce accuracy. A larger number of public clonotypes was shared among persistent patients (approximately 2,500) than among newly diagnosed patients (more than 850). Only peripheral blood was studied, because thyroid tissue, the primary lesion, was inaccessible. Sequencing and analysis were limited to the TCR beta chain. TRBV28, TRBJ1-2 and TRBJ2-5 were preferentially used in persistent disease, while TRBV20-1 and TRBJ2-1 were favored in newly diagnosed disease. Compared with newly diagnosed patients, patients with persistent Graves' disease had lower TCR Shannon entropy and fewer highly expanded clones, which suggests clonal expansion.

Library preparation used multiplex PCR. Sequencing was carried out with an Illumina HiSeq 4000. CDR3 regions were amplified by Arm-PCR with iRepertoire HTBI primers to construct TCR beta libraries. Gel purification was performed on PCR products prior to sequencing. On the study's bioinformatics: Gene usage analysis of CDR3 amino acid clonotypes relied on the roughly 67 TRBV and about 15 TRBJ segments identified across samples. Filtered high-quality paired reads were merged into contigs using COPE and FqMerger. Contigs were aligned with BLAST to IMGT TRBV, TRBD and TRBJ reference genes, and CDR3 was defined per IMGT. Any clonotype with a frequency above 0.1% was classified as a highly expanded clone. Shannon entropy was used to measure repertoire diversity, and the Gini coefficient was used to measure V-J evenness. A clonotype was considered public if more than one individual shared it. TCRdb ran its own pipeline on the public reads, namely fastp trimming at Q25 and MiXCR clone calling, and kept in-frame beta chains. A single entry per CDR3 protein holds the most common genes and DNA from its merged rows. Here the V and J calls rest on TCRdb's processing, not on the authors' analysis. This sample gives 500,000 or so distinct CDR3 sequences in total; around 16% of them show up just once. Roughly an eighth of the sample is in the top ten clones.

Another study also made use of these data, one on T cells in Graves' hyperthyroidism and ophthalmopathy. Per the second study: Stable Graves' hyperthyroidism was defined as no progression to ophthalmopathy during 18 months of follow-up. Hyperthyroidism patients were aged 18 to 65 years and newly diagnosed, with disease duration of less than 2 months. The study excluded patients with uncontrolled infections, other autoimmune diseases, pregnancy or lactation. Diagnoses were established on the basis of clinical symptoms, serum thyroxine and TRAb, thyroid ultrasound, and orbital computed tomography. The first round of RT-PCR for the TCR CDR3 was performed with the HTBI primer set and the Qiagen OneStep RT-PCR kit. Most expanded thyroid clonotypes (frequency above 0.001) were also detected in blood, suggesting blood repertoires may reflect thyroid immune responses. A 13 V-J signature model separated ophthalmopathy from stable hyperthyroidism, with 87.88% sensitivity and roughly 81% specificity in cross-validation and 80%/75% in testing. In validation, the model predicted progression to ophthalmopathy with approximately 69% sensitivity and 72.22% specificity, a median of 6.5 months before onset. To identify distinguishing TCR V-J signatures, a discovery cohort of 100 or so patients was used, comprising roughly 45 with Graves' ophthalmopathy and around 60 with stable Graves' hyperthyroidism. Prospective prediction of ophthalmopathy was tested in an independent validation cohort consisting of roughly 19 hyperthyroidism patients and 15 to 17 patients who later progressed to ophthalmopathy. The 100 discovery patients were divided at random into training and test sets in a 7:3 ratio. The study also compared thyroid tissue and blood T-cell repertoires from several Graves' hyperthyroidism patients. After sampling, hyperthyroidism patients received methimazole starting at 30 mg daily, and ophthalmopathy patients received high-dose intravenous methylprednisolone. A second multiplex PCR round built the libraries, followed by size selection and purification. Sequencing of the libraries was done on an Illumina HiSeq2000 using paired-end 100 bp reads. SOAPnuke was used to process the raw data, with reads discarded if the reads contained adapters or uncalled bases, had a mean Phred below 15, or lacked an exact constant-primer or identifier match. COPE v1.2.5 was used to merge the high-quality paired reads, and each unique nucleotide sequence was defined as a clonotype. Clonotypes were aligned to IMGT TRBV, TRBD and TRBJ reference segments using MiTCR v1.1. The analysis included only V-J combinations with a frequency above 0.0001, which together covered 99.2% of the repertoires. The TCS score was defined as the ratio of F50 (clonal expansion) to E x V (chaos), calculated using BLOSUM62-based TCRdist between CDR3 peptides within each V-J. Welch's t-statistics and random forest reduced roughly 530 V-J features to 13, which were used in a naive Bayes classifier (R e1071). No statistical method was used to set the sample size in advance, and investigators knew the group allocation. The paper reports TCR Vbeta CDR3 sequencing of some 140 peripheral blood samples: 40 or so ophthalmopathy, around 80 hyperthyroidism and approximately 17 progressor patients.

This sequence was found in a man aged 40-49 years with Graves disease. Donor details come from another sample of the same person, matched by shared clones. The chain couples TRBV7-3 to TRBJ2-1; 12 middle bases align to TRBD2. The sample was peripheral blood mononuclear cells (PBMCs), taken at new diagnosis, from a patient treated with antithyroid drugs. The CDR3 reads CASSSSSGRGNEQFF. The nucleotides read TGTGCCAGCAGCTCCTCTAGCGGGAGGGGTAATGAGCAGTTCTTC.